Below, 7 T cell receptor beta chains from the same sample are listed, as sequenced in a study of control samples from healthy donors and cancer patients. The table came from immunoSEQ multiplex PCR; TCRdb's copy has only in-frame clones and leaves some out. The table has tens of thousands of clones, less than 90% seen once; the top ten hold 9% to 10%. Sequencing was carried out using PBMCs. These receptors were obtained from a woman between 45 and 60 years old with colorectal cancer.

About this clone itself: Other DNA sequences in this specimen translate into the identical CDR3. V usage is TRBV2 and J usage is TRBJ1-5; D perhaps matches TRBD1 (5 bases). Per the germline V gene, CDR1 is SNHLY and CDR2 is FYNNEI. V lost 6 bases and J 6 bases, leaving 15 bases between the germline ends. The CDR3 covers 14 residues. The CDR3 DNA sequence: TGTGCCAGCAGACCTGGATCCGGGGGTCAGCCCCAGCATTTT. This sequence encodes CASRPGSGGQPQHF.

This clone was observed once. Here the CDR3 DNA reads TGTGCCAGCAGCTTCTACAATGAGCAGTTCTTC. Amino acid sequence: CASSFYNEQFF. This sequence joins TRBV7-2 and TRBJ2-1, with D unclear. Germline V CDR1 and CDR2: SGHTA, FQGNSA. The germline V and J ends were trimmed by 3 bases and 3 bases, with 0 bases remaining between them. CDR3 length: 11 residues.

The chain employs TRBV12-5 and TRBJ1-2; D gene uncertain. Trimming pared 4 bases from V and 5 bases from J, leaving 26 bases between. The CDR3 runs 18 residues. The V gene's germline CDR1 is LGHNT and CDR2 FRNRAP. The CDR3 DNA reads TGTGCTAGTGGTTCCAAGGTCTTTTACGGACCTGGTCTATATGGCTACACCTTC. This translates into CASGSKVFYGPGLYGYTF.

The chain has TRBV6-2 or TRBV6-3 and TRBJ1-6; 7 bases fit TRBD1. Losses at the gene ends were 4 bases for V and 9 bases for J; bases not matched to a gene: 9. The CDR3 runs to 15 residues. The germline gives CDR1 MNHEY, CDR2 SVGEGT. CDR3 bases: TGTGCCAGCAGTTCAGCCACAGGGGAATCTTCACCCCTCCACTTT. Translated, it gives CASSSATGESSPLHF.

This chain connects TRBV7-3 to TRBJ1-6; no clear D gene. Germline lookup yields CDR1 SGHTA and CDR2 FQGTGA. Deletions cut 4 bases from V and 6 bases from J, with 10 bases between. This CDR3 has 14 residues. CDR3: CASSSGSPNSPLHF. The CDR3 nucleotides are TGTGCCAGCAGCTCAGGCAGCCCTAATTCACCCCTCCACTTT.

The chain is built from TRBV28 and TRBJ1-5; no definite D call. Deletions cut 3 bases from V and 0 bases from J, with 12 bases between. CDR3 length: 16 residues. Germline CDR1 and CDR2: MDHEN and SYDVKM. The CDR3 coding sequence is TGTGCCAGCAGTTTTACGGCATCTCATAGCAATCAGCCCCAGCATTTT. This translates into CASSFTASHSNQPQHF.

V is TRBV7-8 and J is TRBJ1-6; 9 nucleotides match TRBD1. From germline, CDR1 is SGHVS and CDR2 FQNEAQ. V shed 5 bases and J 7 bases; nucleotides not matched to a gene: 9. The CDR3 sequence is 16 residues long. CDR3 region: CASSEGQGFRNSPLHF. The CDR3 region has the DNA TGTGCCAGCAGCGAAGGACAGGGGTTTCGGAATTCACCCCTCCACTTT.